This is a list of T cell receptor beta chains from one sample in a study of shared clonotypes between healthy human individuals. Profiled with immunoSEQ multiplex PCR; TCRdb holds only in-frame clones, not every one. The sample includes about 2.3 million clones, 85% to 95% of them seen just once. Sequencing was done on a sample of naive CD4+ T cells from PBMCs. These receptor sequences come from a young man in good health. Some clones in this sample may be carry-over from other donors' samples. Each CDR3 is given with its conserved first and last residue. A D gene is named only where the DNA matches it firmly. The size field is filled for only some rows; it gives once, few, many or a size class.

CDR3 protein: CASSVGGTDLSYEQYF
CDR3 DNA: TGTGCCAGCAGCGTAGGTGGGACAGATTTATCCTACGAGCAGTACTTC
V gene: TRBV9
D gene: TRBD1
clone size: NA
J gene: TRBJ2-7

CDR3 protein: CASSPRGLRIPRGGYTF
CDR3 DNA: TGTGCCAGCAGCCCCAGGGGGCTCAGGATCCCACGGGGCGGCTACACCTTC
V gene: TRBV5-6
D gene: TRBD1
clone size: NA
J gene: TRBJ1-2

CDR3 protein: CASLGERGNQPQHF
CDR3 DNA: TGTGCCAGCCTGGGGGAGCGAGGCAATCAGCCCCAGCATTTT
V gene: TRBV2
D gene: NA
clone size: NA
J gene: TRBJ1-5

CDR3 protein: CASSVAGFSTDTQYF
CDR3 DNA: TGTGCCAGCAGCGTAGCGGGGTTTAGCACAGATACGCAGTATTTT
V gene: TRBV9
D gene: NA
clone size: once
J gene: TRBJ2-3

CDR3 protein: CASKTSGVDTQYF
CDR3 DNA: TGTGCCAGCAAGACTAGCGGGGTAGATACGCAGTATTTT
V gene: TRBV6-1
D gene: TRBD2
clone size: NA
J gene: TRBJ2-3

CDR3 protein: CASSFGTEISEETQYF
CDR3 DNA: TGTGCCAGCAGCTTCGGGACGGAAATCAGCGAAGAGACCCAGTACTTC
V gene: TRBV12-1
D gene: NA
clone size: NA
J gene: TRBJ2-5

CDR3 protein: CASSPNRGATDTQYF
CDR3 DNA: TGTGCCAGCTCACCTAACAGGGGGGCGACAGATACGCAGTATTTT
V gene: TRBV18
D gene: TRBD1
clone size: NA
J gene: TRBJ2-3

CDR3 protein: CASSTRTSGLGDTQYF
CDR3 DNA: TGCGCCAGCAGCACAAGGACTAGCGGGTTGGGAGATACGCAGTATTTT
V gene: TRBV5-1
D gene: TRBD2
clone size: once
J gene: TRBJ2-3

CDR3 protein: CSLGQGGTDTQYF
CDR3 DNA: TGCAGCCTGGGACAGGGAGGGACAGATACGCAGTATTTT
V gene: TRBV29-1
D gene: TRBD1
clone size: NA
J gene: TRBJ2-3

CDR3 protein: CASSLAGGRATDTQYF
CDR3 DNA: TGTGCCAGCAGCTTGGCGGGCGGGAGGGCCACAGATACGCAGTATTTT
V gene: TRBV5-4
D gene: TRBD2
clone size: NA
J gene: TRBJ2-3

CDR3 protein: CASSYHTGEAFF
CDR3 DNA: TGTGCCAGCAGTTACCATACAGGAGAAGCTTTCTTT
V gene: TRBV6-6
D gene: NA
clone size: NA
J gene: TRBJ1-1

CDR3 protein: CASSPGRYGYTF
CDR3 DNA: TGTGCCAGCAGTCCGGGCCGCTATGGCTACACCTTC
V gene: TRBV2
D gene: NA
clone size: NA
J gene: TRBJ1-2

CDR3 protein: CASSPGVAGRSYNEQFF
CDR3 DNA: TGCGCCAGCAGCCCCGGGGTAGCGGGAAGGTCATACAATGAGCAGTTCTTC
V gene: TRBV4-3
D gene: TRBD2
clone size: NA
J gene: TRBJ2-1

CDR3 protein: CAWSPRQASGANVLTF
CDR3 DNA: TGTGCCTGGAGCCCCCGACAAGCCTCTGGGGCCAACGTCCTGACTTTC
V gene: TRBV30
D gene: NA
clone size: NA
J gene: TRBJ2-6

CDR3 protein: CASSPNTGMLRAVEQYF
CDR3 DNA: TGTGCCAGCAGCCCTAATACCGGGATGTTGAGGGCGGTCGAGCAGTACTTC
V gene: TRBV28
D gene: NA
clone size: NA
J gene: TRBJ2-7

CDR3 protein: CASRERGSSYNEQFF
CDR3 DNA: TGTGCCAGCAGAGAGCGCGGGAGCTCCTACAATGAGCAGTTCTTC
V gene: TRBV7-2
D gene: TRBD2
clone size: NA
J gene: TRBJ2-1

CDR3 protein: CASSDPGLAGGTYEQYF
CDR3 DNA: TGTGCCAGTAGTGACCCGGGACTAGCGGGAGGCACCTACGAGCAGTACTTC
V gene: TRBV19
D gene: TRBD2
clone size: NA
J gene: TRBJ2-7

CDR3 protein: CASTAPGGWNEQFF
CDR3 DNA: TGTGCCAGCACGGCGCCGGGAGGATGGAATGAGCAGTTCTTC
V gene: TRBV28
D gene: TRBD2
clone size: NA
J gene: TRBJ2-1

CDR3 protein: CASSPLASGYSSYEQYF
CDR3 DNA: TGTGCCAGCTCACCACTAGCTAGCGGGTACAGCTCCTACGAGCAGTACTTC
V gene: TRBV18
D gene: TRBD2
clone size: NA
J gene: TRBJ2-7

CDR3 protein: CASSMDRGNQPQHF
CDR3 DNA: TGTGCCAGTAGTATGGACAGGGGCAATCAGCCCCAGCATTTT
V gene: TRBV19
D gene: TRBD1
clone size: NA
J gene: TRBJ1-5

CDR3 protein: CATSRVADTEAFF
CDR3 DNA: TGTGCCACCAGCAGAGTAGCGGACACTGAAGCTTTCTTT
V gene: TRBV15
D gene: NA
clone size: NA
J gene: TRBJ1-1

CDR3 protein: CASTRDSVNYGYTF
CDR3 DNA: TGTGCCAGCACCAGGGACAGCGTAAACTATGGCTACACCTTC
V gene: TRBV5-6
D gene: TRBD1
clone size: NA
J gene: TRBJ1-2

CDR3 protein: CASSLWTSGAYEQYF
CDR3 DNA: TGCGCCAGCAGCCTCTGGACTAGCGGAGCCTACGAGCAGTACTTC
V gene: TRBV5-1
D gene: TRBD2
clone size: NA
J gene: TRBJ2-7

CDR3 protein: CASGSPDTQYF
CDR3 DNA: TGTGCTAGTGGGAGCCCAGATACGCAGTATTTT
V gene: TRBV12-5
D gene: NA
clone size: NA
J gene: TRBJ2-3

CDR3 protein: CASSRTYEQYF
CDR3 DNA: TGTGCCAGCAGCAGAACCTACGAGCAGTACTTC
V gene: TRBV5-6
D gene: NA
clone size: NA
J gene: TRBJ2-7

CDR3 protein: CASSLGPSTDTQYF
CDR3 DNA: TGTGCCAGCAGCTTAGGACCTAGCACAGATACGCAGTATTTT
V gene: TRBV7-3
D gene: NA
clone size: NA
J gene: TRBJ2-3

CDR3 protein: CASSLLPSVSGNTIYF
CDR3 DNA: TGTGCCAGCAGTTTACTCCCGTCTGTCTCTGGAAACACCATATATTTT
V gene: TRBV27
D gene: NA
clone size: NA
J gene: TRBJ1-3

CDR3 protein: CASRTIRSSYNEQFF
CDR3 DNA: TGTGCCAGCAGAACAATAAGGAGCTCCTACAATGAGCAGTTCTTC
V gene: TRBV6-5
D gene: NA
clone size: NA
J gene: TRBJ2-1

CDR3 protein: CASSLYGPGYEQYF
CDR3 DNA: TGTGCCAGCAGCTTATACGGCCCGGGCTACGAGCAGTACTTC
V gene: TRBV7-3
D gene: NA
clone size: NA
J gene: TRBJ2-7

CDR3 protein: CASSRTAGAPSYEQYF
CDR3 DNA: TGTGCCAGCAGTCGTACAGCGGGGGCTCCCTCCTACGAGCAGTACTTC
V gene: TRBV27
D gene: TRBD2
clone size: NA
J gene: TRBJ2-7

CDR3 protein: CASSYGGTYEQYF
CDR3 DNA: TGTGCCAGCAGTTATGGCGGAACCTACGAGCAGTACTTC
V gene: TRBV28
D gene: NA
clone size: NA
J gene: TRBJ2-7

CDR3 protein: CASSVRSSYNEQFF
CDR3 DNA: TGTGCCAGCTCAGTCAGGAGCTCCTACAATGAGCAGTTCTTC
V gene: TRBV18
D gene: NA
clone size: once
J gene: TRBJ2-1

CDR3 protein: CASSLTGGMGEKLFF
CDR3 DNA: TGTGCCAGCAGCCTTACAGGGGGAATGGGTGAAAAACTGTTTTTT
V gene: TRBV6-5
D gene: TRBD1
clone size: few
J gene: TRBJ1-4

CDR3 protein: CASSIGTSGTYEQYF
CDR3 DNA: TGTGCCAGTAGTATCGGGACTAGCGGAACCTACGAGCAGTACTTC
V gene: TRBV19
D gene: TRBD2
clone size: NA
J gene: TRBJ2-7

CDR3 protein: CASSLSGRTNEQFF
CDR3 DNA: TGTGCCAGCAGCTTAAGCGGGAGAACAAATGAGCAGTTCTTC
V gene: TRBV11-2
D gene: TRBD2
clone size: NA
J gene: TRBJ2-1

CDR3 protein: CAQGPPGELFF
CDR3 DNA: TGTGCCCAAGGGCCTCCCGGGGAGCTGTTTTTT
V gene: TRBV30
D gene: NA
clone size: few
J gene: TRBJ2-2

CDR3 protein: CASTSGQVIYEQYF
CDR3 DNA: TGTGCCAGCACCTCGGGACAGGTCATCTACGAGCAGTACTTC
V gene: TRBV11-2
D gene: TRBD1
clone size: NA
J gene: TRBJ2-7

CDR3 protein: CASSGTHYEQYF
CDR3 DNA: TGCGCCAGCTCGGGAACCCACTACGAGCAGTACTTC
V gene: TRBV5-1
D gene: NA
clone size: once
J gene: TRBJ2-7

CDR3 protein: CASSFPGRFYEQYF
CDR3 DNA: TGTGCCAGCTCCTTCCCTGGGCGGTTCTACGAGCAGTACTTC
V gene: TRBV28
D gene: NA
clone size: NA
J gene: TRBJ2-7

CDR3 protein: CASSSDPGREAFF
CDR3 DNA: TGTGCCAGCTCATCCGATCCGGGGCGAGAAGCTTTCTTT
V gene: TRBV18
D gene: NA
clone size: once
J gene: TRBJ1-1

CDR3 protein: CASSGTSGRRTGELFF
CDR3 DNA: TGTGCCAGCAGCGGGACTAGCGGGAGACGGACCGGGGAGCTGTTTTTT
V gene: TRBV11-2
D gene: TRBD2
clone size: NA
J gene: TRBJ2-2

CDR3 protein: CASSPREHSGQSYNEQFF
CDR3 DNA: TGTGCCAGCAGCCCACGGGAGCATAGCGGGCAGTCCTACAATGAGCAGTTCTTC
V gene: TRBV4-2
D gene: TRBD2
clone size: NA
J gene: TRBJ2-1

CDR3 protein: CASRDDREAFF
CDR3 DNA: TGTGCCAGCAGGGATGACAGGGAAGCTTTCTTT
V gene: TRBV6-1
D gene: NA
clone size: NA
J gene: TRBJ1-1

CDR3 protein: CASRALAGAYNEQFF
CDR3 DNA: TGTGCCAGTAGGGCACTAGCGGGGGCTTACAATGAGCAGTTCTTC
V gene: TRBV19
D gene: TRBD2
clone size: NA
J gene: TRBJ2-1